This paragraph covers one T cell receptor (beta chain) sequence. Trimming removed 4 bases at V and 1 base at J, with 16 bases between. CDR3 size: 16 residues. Germline CDR1 reads MNHEY; CDR2 reads SVGEGT. Original methodology: Amplification of reference gene primers was used by the study to estimate nucleated cell counts. TCRdb keeps only in-frame clones here, not all; method: immunoSEQ multiplex PCR. The V and J calls and clone size are taken from that table; D and trimming were inferred from the DNA. Here the sample spans about 270,000 clones, 70% to 90% being singletons. The sample comes from a study of blood T cell repertoires in COVID-19. Background on the study: Material from acute and convalescent COVID-19 was sourced from the United States, Italy and Spain. From T cells, B-cell-depleted T cells, or PBMCs came the material, which was cDNA or gDNA.

The sequencing input was peripheral blood. The genes are TRBV6-2 or TRBV6-3 and TRBJ1-1, with D unresolved. The sequence came from a woman aged 45-65 years with active or convalescent COVID-19. The CDR3 DNA reads as TGTGCCAGCAGTTCGCCCGTCATGCGGGGGAACACTGAAGCTTTCTTT. It yields the protein CASSSPVMRGNTEAFF.